This T cell receptor beta chain emerged from a study of shared clonotypes between healthy human individuals. The naive CD8 fraction comprised CD45RO-negative cells positively selected for CCR7 and excluded terminally differentiated effector memory CD45RA+ cells. Some clones are missing from TCRdb's copy, which holds only in-frame ones; the method was immunoSEQ multiplex PCR. The sample contains 1.5 million to 2.5 million clones, less than 95% of which appear only once. This clone was picked up one time. This receptor was identified in a man aged 18 to 30 in good health. The sample was naive CD8+ T cells sorted from blood.

The CDR3, as DNA: TGTGCCAGCGGGGCTAGCGGGAGGGAACCCTACAATGAGCAGTTCTTC. Protein: CASGASGREPYNEQFF. The rearrangement joins TRBV9 to TRBJ2-1; 12 positions agree with TRBD2. CDR3 size: 16 residues. Germline-derived CDR1 and CDR2 are SGDLS and YYNGEE. V lost 7 bases, J lost 2 bases, and 7 bases stayed unmatched. Complete variable domain (other parts from reference TRBV9 and TRBJ2-1): DSGVTQTPKHLITATGQRVTLRCSPRSGDLSVYWYQQSLDQGLQFLIQYYNGEERAKGNILERFSAQQFPDLHSELNLSSLELGDSALYFCASGASGREPYNEQFFGPGTRLTVL.